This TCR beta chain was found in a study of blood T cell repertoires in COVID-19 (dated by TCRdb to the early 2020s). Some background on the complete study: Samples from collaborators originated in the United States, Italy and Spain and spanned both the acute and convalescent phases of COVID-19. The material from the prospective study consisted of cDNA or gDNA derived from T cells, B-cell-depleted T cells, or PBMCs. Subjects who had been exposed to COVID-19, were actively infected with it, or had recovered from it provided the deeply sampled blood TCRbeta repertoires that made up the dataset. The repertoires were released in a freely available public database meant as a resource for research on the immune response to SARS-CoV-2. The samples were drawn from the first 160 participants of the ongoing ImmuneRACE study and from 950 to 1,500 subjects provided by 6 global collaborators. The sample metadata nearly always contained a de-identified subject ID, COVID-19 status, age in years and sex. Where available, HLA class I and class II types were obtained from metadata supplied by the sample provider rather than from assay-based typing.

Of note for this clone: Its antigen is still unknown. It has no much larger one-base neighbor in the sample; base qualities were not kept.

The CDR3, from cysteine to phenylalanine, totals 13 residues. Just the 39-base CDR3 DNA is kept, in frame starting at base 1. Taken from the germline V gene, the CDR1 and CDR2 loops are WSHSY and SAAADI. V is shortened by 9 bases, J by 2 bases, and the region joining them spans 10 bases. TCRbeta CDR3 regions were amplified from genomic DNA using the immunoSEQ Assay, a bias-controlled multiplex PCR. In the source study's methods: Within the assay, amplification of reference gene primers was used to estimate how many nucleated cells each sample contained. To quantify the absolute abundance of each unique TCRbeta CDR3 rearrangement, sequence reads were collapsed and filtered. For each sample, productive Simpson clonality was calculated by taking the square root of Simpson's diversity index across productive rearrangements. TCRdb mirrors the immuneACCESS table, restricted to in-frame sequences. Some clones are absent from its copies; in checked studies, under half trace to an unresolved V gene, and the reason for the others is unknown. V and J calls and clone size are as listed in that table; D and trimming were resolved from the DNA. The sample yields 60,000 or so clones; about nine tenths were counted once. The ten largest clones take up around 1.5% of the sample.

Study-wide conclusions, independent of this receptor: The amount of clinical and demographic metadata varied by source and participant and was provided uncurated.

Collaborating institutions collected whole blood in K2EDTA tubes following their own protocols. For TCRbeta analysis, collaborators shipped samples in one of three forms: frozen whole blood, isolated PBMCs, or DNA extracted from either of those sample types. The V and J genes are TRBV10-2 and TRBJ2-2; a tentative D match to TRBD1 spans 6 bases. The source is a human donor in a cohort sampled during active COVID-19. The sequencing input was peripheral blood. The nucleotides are TGCGCCAGTGGACAGAGAAACACCGGGGAGCTGTTTTTT. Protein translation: CASGQRNTGELFF.